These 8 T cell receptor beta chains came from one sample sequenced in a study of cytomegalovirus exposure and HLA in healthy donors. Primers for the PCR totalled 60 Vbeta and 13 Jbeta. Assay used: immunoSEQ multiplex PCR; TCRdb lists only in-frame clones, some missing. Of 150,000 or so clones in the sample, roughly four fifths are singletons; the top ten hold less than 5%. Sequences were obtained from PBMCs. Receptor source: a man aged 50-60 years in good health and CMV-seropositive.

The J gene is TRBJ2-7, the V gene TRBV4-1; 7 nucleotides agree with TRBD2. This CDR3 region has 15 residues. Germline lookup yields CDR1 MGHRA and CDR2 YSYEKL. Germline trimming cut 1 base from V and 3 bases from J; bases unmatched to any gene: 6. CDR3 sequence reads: CASSQVPSGNYEQYF. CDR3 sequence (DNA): TGCGCCAGCAGCCAAGTTCCCAGCGGGAACTACGAGCAGTACTTC.

The CDR3 DNA follows: TGTGCCAGCAGCTTAGTCGGGAGTTCCACAGATACGCAGTATTTT. This codes for CASSLVGSSTDTQYF. The J gene is TRBJ2-3, the V gene TRBV7-8; possibly TRBD2 for D (6 bases). This CDR3 has 15 residues. V was pared by 1 base and J by 2 bases, with 10 bases between. The V gene's germline CDR1 is SGHVS and CDR2 FQNEAQ.

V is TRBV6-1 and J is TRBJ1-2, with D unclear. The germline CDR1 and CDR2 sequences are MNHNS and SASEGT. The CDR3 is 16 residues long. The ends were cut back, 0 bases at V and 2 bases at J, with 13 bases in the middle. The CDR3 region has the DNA TGTGCCAGCAGTGAAGCGCTTTGGGGAGGGAACTATGGCTACACCTTC. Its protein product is CASSEALWGGNYGYTF.

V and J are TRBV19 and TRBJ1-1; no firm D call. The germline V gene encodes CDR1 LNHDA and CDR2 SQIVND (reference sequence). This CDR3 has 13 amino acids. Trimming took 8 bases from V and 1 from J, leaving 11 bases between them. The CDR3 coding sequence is TGTGCCAGTGAGAACCGTCCGAACACTGAAGCTTTCTTT. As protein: CASENRPNTEAFF.

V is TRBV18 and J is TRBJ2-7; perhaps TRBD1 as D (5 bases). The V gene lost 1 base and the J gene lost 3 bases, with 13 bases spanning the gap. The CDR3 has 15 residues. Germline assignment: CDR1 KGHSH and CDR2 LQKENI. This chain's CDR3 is CASSPRTRPHYEQYF. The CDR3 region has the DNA TGTGCCAGCTCACCACGGACAAGGCCTCACTACGAGCAGTACTTC.

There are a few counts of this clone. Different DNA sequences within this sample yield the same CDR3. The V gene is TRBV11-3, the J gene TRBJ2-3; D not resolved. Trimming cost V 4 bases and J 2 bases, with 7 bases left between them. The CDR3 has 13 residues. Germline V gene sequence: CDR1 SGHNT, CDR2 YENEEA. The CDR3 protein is CASSSRNTDTQYF. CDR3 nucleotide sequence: TGTGCCAGCAGCTCCAGGAACACAGATACGCAGTATTTT.

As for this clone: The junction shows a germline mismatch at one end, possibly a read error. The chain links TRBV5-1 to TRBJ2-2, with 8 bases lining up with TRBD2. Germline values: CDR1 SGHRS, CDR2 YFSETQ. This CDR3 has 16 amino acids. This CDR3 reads CAGSTQSGGRTGELFF. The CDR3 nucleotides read TGCGCCGGCAGCACCCAGAGCGGGGGCCGCACCGGGGAGCTGTTTTTT.

The CDR3 DNA follows: TGCGCCAGCAGCTCCTCGACGGGGGTAGGCGAGACCCAGTACTTC. Its protein is CASSSSTGVGETQYF. The rearrangement links TRBV5-1 to TRBJ2-5, with D possibly being TRBD2 (6 bases). V was cut by 3 bases and J by 5 bases, with 17 bases left in between. The length of the CDR3 is 15 residues. Germline V gene data show CDR1 as SGHRS and CDR2 as YFSETQ.